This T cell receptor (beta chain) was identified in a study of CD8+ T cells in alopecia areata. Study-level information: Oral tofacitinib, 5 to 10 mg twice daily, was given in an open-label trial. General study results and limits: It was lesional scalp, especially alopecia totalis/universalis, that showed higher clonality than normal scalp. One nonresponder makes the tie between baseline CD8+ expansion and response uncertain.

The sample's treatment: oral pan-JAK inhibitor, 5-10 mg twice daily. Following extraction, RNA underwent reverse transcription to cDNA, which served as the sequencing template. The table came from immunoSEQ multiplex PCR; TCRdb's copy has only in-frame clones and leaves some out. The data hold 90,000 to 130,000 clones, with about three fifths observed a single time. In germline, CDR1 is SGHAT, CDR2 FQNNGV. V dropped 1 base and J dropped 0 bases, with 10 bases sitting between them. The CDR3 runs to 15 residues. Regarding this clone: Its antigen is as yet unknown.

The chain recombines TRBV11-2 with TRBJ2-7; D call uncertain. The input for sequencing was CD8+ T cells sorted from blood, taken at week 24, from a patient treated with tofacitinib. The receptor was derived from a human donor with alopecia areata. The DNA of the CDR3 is TGTGCCAGCAGCTTAGTGGCAGATAGCTCCTACGAGCAGTACTTC. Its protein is CASSLVADSSYEQYF.